These 2 T cell receptor beta chains share one sample of origin, sequenced in a study of T cell repertoires in cytomegalovirus infection. TCRdb reprocessed the reads via MiXCR and lists one record per CDR3 protein. The table records around 530,000 distinct CDR3 sequences, about 25% of them present only once. Material for sequencing was PBMCs. Source of these receptors: a human donor in good health (CMV status not recorded). Some clones in this sample may be carry-over from other donors' samples.

Here the CDR3 DNA reads TGTGCCAGCAGTTACTCGACGGCGGGAGGGTGGAATGAGCAGTTCTTC. As protein: CASSYSTAGGWNEQFF. The rearrangement links TRBV6-2 or TRBV6-3 to TRBJ2-1; TRBD2 agrees at 9 bases. The germline CDR1 and CDR2 sequences are MNHEY and SVGEGT. J was trimmed by 7 bases and V by 0 bases; bases with no gene match: 7. The CDR3 loop spans 16 amino acids.

This clonotype came up a few times. The chain recombines TRBV4-3 with TRBJ2-5; no definite D call. The CDR3 loop spans 13 amino acids. Trimming stripped 0 bases from V and 1 base from J, with 3 bases between. The germline CDR1 and CDR2 sequences are LGHNA and YSLEER. The CDR3 here is CASSQDIQETQYF. The DNA of the CDR3 is TGCGCCAGCAGCCAAGATATCCAAGAGACCCAGTACTTC.